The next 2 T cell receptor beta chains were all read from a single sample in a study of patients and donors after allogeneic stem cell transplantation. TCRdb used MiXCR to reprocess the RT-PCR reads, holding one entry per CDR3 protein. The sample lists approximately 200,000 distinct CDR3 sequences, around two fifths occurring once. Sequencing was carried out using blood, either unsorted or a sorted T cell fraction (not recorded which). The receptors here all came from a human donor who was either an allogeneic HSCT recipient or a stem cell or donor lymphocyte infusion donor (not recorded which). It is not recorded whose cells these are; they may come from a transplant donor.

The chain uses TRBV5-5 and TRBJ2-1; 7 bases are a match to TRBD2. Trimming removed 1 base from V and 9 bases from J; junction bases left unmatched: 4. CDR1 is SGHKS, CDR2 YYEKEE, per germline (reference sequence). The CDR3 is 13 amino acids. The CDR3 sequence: CASSLTSVGEQFF. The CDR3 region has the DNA TGTGCCAGCAGCTTGACTAGCGTCGGTGAGCAGTTCTTC.

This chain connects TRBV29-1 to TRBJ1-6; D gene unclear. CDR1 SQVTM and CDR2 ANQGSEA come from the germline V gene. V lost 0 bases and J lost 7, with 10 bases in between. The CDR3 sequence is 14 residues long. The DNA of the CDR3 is TGCAGCGTTGAAGACGGACCTCAAAATTCACCCCTCCACTTT. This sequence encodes CSVEDGPQNSPLHF. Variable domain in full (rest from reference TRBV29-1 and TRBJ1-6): SAVISQKPSRDICQRGTSLTIQCQVDSQVTMMFWYRQQPGQSLTLIATANQGSEATYESGFVIDKFPISRPNLTFSTLTVSNMSPEDSSIYLCSVEDGPQNSPLHFGNGTRLTVT.